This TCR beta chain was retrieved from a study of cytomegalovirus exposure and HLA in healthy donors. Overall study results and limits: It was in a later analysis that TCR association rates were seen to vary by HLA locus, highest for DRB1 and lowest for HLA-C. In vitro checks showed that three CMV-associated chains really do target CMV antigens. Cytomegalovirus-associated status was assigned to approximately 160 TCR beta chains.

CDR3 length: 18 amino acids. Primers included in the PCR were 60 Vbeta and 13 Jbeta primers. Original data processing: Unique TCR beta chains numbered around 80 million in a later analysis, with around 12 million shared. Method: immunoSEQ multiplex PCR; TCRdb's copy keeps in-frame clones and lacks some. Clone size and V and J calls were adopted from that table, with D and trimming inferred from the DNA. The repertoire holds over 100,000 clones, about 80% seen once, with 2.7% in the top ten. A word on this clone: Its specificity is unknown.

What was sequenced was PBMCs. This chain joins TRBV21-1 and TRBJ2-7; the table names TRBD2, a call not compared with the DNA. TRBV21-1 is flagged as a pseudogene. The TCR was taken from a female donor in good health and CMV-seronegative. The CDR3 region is CASSKKPPSSRTFYEQYF. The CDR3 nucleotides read TGTGCCAGCAGCAAAAAGCCCCCGTCGAGCCGAACTTTCTACGAGCAGTACTTC.